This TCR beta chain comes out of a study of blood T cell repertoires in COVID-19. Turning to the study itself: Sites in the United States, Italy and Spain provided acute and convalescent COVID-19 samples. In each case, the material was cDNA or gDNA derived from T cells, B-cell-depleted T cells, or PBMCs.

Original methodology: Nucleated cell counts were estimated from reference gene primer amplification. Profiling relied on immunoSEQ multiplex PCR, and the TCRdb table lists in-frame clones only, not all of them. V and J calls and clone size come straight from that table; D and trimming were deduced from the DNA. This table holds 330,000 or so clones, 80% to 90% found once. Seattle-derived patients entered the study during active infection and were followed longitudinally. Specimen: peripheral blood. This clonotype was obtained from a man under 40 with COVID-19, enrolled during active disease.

This CDR3 reads CATSDSGGAYQETQYF. CDR3 DNA: TGTGCCACCAGTGATTCCGGGGGGGCCTACCAAGAGACCCAGTACTTC. This chain connects TRBV24-1 to TRBJ2-5; TRBD2 matches 8 bases. Losses at the gene ends were 2 bases for V and 0 bases for J; bases not matched to a gene: 4. This CDR3 region has 16 residues. Germline lookup yields CDR1 KGHDR and CDR2 SFDVKD.